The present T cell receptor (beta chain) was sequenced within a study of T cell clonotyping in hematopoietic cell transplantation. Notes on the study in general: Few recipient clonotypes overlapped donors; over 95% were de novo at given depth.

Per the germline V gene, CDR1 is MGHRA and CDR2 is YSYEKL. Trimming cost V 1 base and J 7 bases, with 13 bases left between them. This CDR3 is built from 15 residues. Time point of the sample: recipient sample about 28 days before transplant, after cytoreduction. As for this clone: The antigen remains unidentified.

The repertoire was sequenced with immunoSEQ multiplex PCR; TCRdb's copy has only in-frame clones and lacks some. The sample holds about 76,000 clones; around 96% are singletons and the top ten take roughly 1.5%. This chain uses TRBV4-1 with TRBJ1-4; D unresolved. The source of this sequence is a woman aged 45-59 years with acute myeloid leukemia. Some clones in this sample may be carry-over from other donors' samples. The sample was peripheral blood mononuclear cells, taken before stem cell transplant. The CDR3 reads CASSQVSSQIEKLFF. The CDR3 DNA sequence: TGCGCCAGCAGCCAAGTTTCTTCACAGATTGAAAAACTGTTTTTT.